In this sample, the clone carrying this T cell receptor beta chain turned up many times. Its matching antigen is unknown. The data stem from a study of radiation and T cells in renal cell carcinoma. Whole-study findings and limits: Top tumor clonotypes rose in blood 2 weeks post-radiation, then contracted. Baseline intratumoral clonotype presence is unknown without pretreatment biopsies.

The CDR3 runs 15 residues. J gave up 5 bases and V 4 bases, and 7 bases lay outside the gene matches. Germline CDR1 reads SGHAT; CDR2 reads FQNNGV. Time point meaning: blood 4 weeks post-SBRT, at nephrectomy. Treatment described: 15 Gy SBRT to primary tumor, nephrectomy 4 weeks later. Serial blood draws occurred at baseline and 2 and 4 weeks post-SBRT. Clear cell pathology was present in this patient's renal cell carcinoma. The table came from immunoSEQ multiplex PCR; TCRdb's copy has only in-frame clones and leaves some out. The profile shows about 83,000 clones, around four fifths of them singletons.

This TCR derives from a woman in her fifties or sixties with renal cell carcinoma. Source: blood, taken from a patient whose treatment included radiotherapy and nephrectomy. The chain uses TRBV11-2 and TRBJ1-2, with 10 bases aligning to TRBD1. The CDR3 reads CASSSLRQGAYGYTF. The DNA for the CDR3 is TGTGCCAGCAGCTCCCTTAGACAGGGGGCATATGGCTACACCTTC.